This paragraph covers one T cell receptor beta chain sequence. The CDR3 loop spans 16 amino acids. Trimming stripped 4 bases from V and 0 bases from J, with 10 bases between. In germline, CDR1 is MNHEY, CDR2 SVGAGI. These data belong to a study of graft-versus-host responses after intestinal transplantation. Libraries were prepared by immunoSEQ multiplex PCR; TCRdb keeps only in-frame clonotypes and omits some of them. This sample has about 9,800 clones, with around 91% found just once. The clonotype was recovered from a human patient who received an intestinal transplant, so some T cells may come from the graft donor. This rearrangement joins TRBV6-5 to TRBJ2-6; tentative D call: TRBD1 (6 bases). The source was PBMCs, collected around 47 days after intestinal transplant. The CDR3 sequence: CASSWDTDSGANVLTF. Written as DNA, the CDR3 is TGTGCCAGCAGTTGGGACACTGACTCTGGGGCCAACGTCCTGACTTTC.